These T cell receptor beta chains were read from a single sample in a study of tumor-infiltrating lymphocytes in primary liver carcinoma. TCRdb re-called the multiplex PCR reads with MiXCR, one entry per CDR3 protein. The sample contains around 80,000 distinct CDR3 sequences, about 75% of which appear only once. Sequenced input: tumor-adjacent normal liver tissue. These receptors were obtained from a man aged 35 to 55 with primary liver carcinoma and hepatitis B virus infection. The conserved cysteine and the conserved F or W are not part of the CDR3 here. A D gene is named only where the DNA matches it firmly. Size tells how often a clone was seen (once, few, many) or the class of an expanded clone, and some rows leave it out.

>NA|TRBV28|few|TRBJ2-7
TSSPLFLEGYEQY
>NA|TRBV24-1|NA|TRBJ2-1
VTSVKLARSYNGQF
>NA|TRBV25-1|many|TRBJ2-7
ASSAGVYEQY
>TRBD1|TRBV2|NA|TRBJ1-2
ASRRTGSYGYT
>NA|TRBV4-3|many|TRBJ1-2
ASSQGTRVDYGYT
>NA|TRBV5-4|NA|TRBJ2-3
ASSSVVDGGDTQY
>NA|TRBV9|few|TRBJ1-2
ASSVALNYGYT
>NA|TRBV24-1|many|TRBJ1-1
ATGGSDTEAF
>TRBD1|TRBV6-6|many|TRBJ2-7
ASSYSDRVEQY
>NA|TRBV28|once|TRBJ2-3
ANSRVEFSTDTLY
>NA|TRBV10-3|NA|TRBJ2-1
AISELARSGNEQF
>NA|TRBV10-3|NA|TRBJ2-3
AISDQDTQC
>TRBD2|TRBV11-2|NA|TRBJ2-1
ASNLGLLAGTNDQF
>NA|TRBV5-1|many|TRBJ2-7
ASSLVGGGAGQSYEQY
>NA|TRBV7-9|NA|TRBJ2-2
ASSPPGGNTGELV
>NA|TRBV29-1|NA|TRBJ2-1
NVEGGPVGNEQF
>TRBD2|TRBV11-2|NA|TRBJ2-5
ASGAGDQETHY
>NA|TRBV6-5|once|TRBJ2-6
GSSSVAGANVLT
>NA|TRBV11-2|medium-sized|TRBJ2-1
ASSPSRASAYNEQF
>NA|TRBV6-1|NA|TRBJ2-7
ASSKAADGYEQC
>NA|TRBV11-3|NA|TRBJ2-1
ASTLVRQDSRGSYNEQF
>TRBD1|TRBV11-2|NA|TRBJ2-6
TSSLDRAGANVLT
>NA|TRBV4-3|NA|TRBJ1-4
ASSQDTRGYEKLF
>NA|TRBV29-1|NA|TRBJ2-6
SVDTTGTGAAGVNVLT
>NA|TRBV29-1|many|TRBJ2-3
SVEVSLVGVLDTQY
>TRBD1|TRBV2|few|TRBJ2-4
ASSEGQGNNIQY
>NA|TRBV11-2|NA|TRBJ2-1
ASGDGVCYDEQF
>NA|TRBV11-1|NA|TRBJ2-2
DNSLARFGELF
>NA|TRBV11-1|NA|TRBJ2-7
VSSLGRTAFNEQY
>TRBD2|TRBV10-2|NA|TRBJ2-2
ASSEAKGLAGDTVGLF
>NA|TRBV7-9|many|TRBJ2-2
ASEGTGELF
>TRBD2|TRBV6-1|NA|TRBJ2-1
ASSNTGTSGDEQF
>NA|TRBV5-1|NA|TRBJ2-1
VSCHGLLSYNEQF
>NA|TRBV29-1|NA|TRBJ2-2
RDTGHPGRAALRTGELF
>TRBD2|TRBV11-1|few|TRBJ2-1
ASSSTVRGDNEQF
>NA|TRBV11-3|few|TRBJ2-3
ASSLSFRPLRTDTQY
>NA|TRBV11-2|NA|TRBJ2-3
ANNSLPLSRSTDTQY
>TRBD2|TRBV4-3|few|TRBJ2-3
ATSQDRASGRPLVDTQY
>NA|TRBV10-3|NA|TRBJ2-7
AISDQRTYEQY
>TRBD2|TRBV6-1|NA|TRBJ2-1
ASSEANLAGGWNKQF
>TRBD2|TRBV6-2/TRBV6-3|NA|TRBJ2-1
ASSGGLAGGVEQF
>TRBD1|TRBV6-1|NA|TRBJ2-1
VSSIGTGARNEQF
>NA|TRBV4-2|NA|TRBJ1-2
ASGQHRERYGYT
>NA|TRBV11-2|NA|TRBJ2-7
TSSFVAGDQYDQY
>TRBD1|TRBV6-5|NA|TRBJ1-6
DSRVTGTNSPLH
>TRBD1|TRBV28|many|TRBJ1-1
ASSPRRGGDTEAF
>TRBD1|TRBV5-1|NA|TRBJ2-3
TSSRTGAITDTQY
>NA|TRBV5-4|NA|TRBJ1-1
ASSLHWGGNEAF
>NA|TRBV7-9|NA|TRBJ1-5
ASSENPGQPQY
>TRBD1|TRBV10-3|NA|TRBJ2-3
AIRGTEFGTDAQY
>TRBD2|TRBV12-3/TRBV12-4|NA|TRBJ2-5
ASSLRLAGAPGETQY
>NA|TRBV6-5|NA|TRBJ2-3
ASSYYGSEYTKY